The 19 T cell receptor beta chains given below trace back to one sample, sequenced in a study of blood T cell repertoires in COVID-19. Using immunoSEQ multiplex PCR, the repertoire was profiled, and TCRdb retains in-frame clones only, with some absent. The table has roughly 350,000 clones, 92% seen once. Sequenced: PBMCs or T cells enriched from blood (not recorded which). These receptors all come from a woman in her twenties or thirties who had recovered from COVID-19.

V is TRBV12-3 or TRBV12-4 and J is TRBJ2-7; 8 nucleotides line up with TRBD1. Unmatched junction bases numbered 3, after V lost 5 bases and J lost 3 bases. CDR3 length: 13 amino acids. The CDR3 region is CASSLGQGYEQYF. For the CDR3, the DNA is TGTGCCAGCAGTCTCGGACAGGGCTACGAGCAGTACTTC.

The chain employs TRBV5-1 and TRBJ1-2; tentative D call: TRBD1 (5 bases). There are 15 residues in the CDR3. CDR1 and CDR2 (germline): SGHRS, YFSETQ. Deletions cut 0 bases from V and 2 bases from J, with 11 bases between. DNA of the CDR3: TGCGCCAGCAGCTTGGTGTCAGGGCAGAACTATGGCTACACCTTC. Protein product: CASSLVSGQNYGYTF. Drawing the rest from reference TRBV5-1 and TRBJ1-2, the complete variable domain is KAGVTQTPRYLIKTRGQQVTLSCSPISGHRSVSWYQQTPGQGLQFLFEYFSETQRNKGNFPGRFSGRQFSNSRSEMNVSTLELGDSALYLCASSLVSGQNYGYTFGSGTRLTVV.

This chain's CDR3 is CASSVQGAQSGNEQYF. The CDR3 DNA reads as TGTGCCAGCAGCGTACAGGGGGCCCAGTCAGGGAACGAGCAGTACTTC. This chain links TRBV7-9 with TRBJ2-7, with 9 bases identical to TRBD1. V gave up 5 bases and J gave up 5 bases; unmatched junction bases: 13. Germline CDR1 is SEHNR and CDR2 is FQNEAQ (reference sequence). This CDR3 is built from 16 residues.

The rearrangement links TRBV5-1 to TRBJ2-3; D uncertain. V lost 5 bases, J lost 2 bases, and 9 bases lay in between. This CDR3 is 13 amino acids long. Germline V gene sequence: CDR1 SGHRS, CDR2 YFSETQ. The CDR3 DNA reads TGCGCCAGCAGGGCGGTTCCCACAGATACGCAGTATTTT. This gives the protein CASRAVPTDTQYF. The full variable domain, completed using reference TRBV5-1 and TRBJ2-3, is KAGVTQTPRYLIKTRGQQVTLSCSPISGHRSVSWYQQTPGQGLQFLFEYFSETQRNKGNFPGRFSGRQFSNSRSEMNVSTLELGDSALYLCASRAVPTDTQYFGPGTRLTVL.

This sequence joins TRBV28 and TRBJ2-2; 10 bases agree with TRBD2. V lost 4 bases to trimming and J lost 7 bases; unmatched junction nucleotides: 9. CDR3 size: 16 residues. In germline, CDR1 is MDHEN, CDR2 SYDVKM. CDR3 residues: CASSSPASGRVGELFF. CDR3 DNA: TGTGCCAGCAGTTCCCCGGCTAGCGGGAGAGTCGGGGAGCTGTTTTTT.

The chain is built from TRBV7-9 and TRBJ1-2, with 7 nucleotides matching TRBD1. The J segment lost 0 bases and the V segment lost 5 bases, leaving 6 bases of the junction unmatched. In germline, CDR1 is SEHNR, CDR2 FQNEAQ (reference sequence). This CDR3 region has 15 residues. Written as DNA, the CDR3 is TGTGCCAGCAGCGCCGACAGGGTAGCTAACTATGGCTACACCTTC. Its protein is CASSADRVANYGYTF. Complete variable domain (other parts from reference TRBV7-9 and TRBJ1-2): DTGVSQNPRHKITKRGQNVTFRCDPISEHNRLYWYRQTLGQGPEFLTYFQNEAQLEKSRLLSDRFSAERPKGSFSTLEIQRTEQGDSAMYLCASSADRVANYGYTFGSGTRLTVV.

The chain links TRBV15 to TRBJ2-3; D ambiguous. Looked up from germline, CDR1 is LNHNV and CDR2 is YYDKDF (reference sequence). This CDR3 comprises 15 residues. V was trimmed by 5 bases and J by 6 bases, leaving 18 bases between them. The CDR3 loop is CATSPDGLLEDTQYF. Written as DNA, the CDR3 is TGTGCCACCAGCCCCGATGGCCTACTGGAGGATACGCAGTATTTT.

The V call is TRBV12-5, the J call TRBJ2-1; D might be TRBD2 (7 bases). The CDR3 covers 16 residues. The germline V and J ends were trimmed by 6 bases and 7 bases, with 22 bases remaining between them. Germline values: CDR1 LGHNT, CDR2 FRNRAP. The CDR3 bases are TGTGCTAGTGGGATGGGGGGGGCTGATTTTCGGAATGAGCAGTTCTTC. Translating gives CASGMGGADFRNEQFF.

The CDR3 reads CASRRQGSVYEQYF. The CDR3 DNA reads TGTGCCAGCAGGAGACAGGGAAGTGTCTACGAGCAGTACTTC. The rearrangement uses TRBV27 and TRBJ2-7; 7 positions match TRBD1. V lost 6 bases to trimming and J lost 3 bases; unmatched junction nucleotides: 8. The CDR3 is made up of 14 amino acids. The germline gives CDR1 MNHEY, CDR2 SMNVEV (reference sequence).

In DNA, the CDR3 is TGTGCCAGCAGCTCGGACTTCTCTGGAAACACCATATATTTT. This codes for CASSSDFSGNTIYF. The chain recombines TRBV7-2 with TRBJ1-3; unclear D gene. Germline loops: CDR1 SGHTA, CDR2 FQGNSA. This CDR3 is built from 14 residues. V dropped 4 bases and J dropped 0 bases, with 7 bases sitting between them.

The genes are TRBV4-1 and TRBJ2-3, with a possible D match to TRBD1 (6 bases). The CDR3 is made up of 15 amino acids. The germline CDR1 and CDR2 sequences are MGHRA and YSYEKL. Trimming removed 4 bases from V and 4 bases from J, with 15 bases in between. DNA of the CDR3: TGCGCCAGCAGCCTAACAGGGAAATCTCCAGATACGCAGTATTTT. It is translated as CASSLTGKSPDTQYF.

The genes are TRBV7-8 and TRBJ2-7; 8 positions agree with TRBD1. The CDR3 loop spans 14 amino acids. V shed 5 bases, J shed 0 bases, and the junction held 3 bases outside the gene matches. Looked up from germline, CDR1 is SGHVS and CDR2 is FQNEAQ. CDR3 coding DNA: TGTGCCAGCAGCCAGGACAGGGCCTCCTACGAGCAGTACTTC. Translation gives CASSQDRASYEQYF.

The gene calls are TRBV5-4 and TRBJ1-2; the match to TRBD1 covers 12 bases. The germline CDR1 and CDR2 sequences are SGHNT and YYREEE (reference sequence). V was clipped by 1 base and J by 7 bases; unmatched bases: 5. This CDR3 contains 15 residues. The CDR3 DNA reads TGTGCCAGCAGCTTGAGCGGGACAGGGGGCGCTGGCTACACCTTC. Amino acid sequence: CASSLSGTGGAGYTF.

The rearrangement links TRBV7-2 to TRBJ1-2; a weak D match, TRBD1 (6 bases). The V end lost 0 bases, the J end lost 7 bases, and 9 bases lay between the germline ends. The CDR3 totals 13 residues. Germline-derived CDR1 and CDR2 are SGHTA and FQGNSA. Here the CDR3 DNA reads TGTGCCAGCAGCTTAGCGGGAGGGGGTGGCTACACCTTC. Protein sequence: CASSLAGGGGYTF.

This CDR3 reads CASSFGLAGFTDTQYF. The CDR3 DNA follows: TGTGCCAGCAGTTTCGGACTAGCGGGGTTCACAGATACGCAGTATTTT. The rearrangement uses TRBV27 and TRBJ2-3; TRBD2 aligns across 12 bases. The germline V gene encodes CDR1 MNHEY and CDR2 SMNVEV (reference sequence). The length of the CDR3 is 16 residues. V dropped 3 bases and J dropped 2; count of bases not matched to a gene: 3.

J is TRBJ1-2 and V is TRBV5-1; 8 bases agree with TRBD1. CDR3 length equals 15 residues. After removal of 0 bases from V and 3 bases from J, the junction contained 4 bases not matched to a gene. Germline V CDR1 and CDR2: SGHRS, YFSETQ. The CDR3 nucleotides read TGCGCCAGCAGCTTGGAAGACAGGGGCTACTATGGCTACACCTTC. This encodes CASSLEDRGYYGYTF.

This clone was counted once. Other DNA variants within this sample encode the same CDR3. The J gene is TRBJ2-6, the V gene TRBV28; weak D call: TRBD1 (5 bases). CDR1 MDHEN and CDR2 SYDVKM come from the germline V gene. V dropped 4 bases and J dropped 1 base, with 5 bases sitting between them. The CDR3 length is 14 residues. The CDR3 coding sequence is TGTGCCAGCAGTTCAGGGTCTGGGGCCAACGTCCTGACTTTC. This codes for CASSSGSGANVLTF.

The CDR3 nucleotides read TGTGCCAGCAGTGACCCGGGGGGAGGGGACTATGGCTACACCTTC. Amino acid sequence: CASSDPGGGDYGYTF. The rearrangement links TRBV6-4 to TRBJ1-2, with D possibly being TRBD1 (5 bases). This CDR3 comprises 15 residues. Germline CDR1 reads MRHNA; CDR2 reads SNTAGT. V was shortened by 2 bases and J by 3 bases, with 13 bases between the two germline ends.

V is TRBV7-2 and J is TRBJ1-1; weak D call: TRBD1 (6 bases). CDR3 length: 13 amino acids. Germline CDR1 is SGHTA and CDR2 is FQGNSA. V dropped 4 bases and J dropped 6 bases, with 12 bases sitting between them. The CDR3 coding sequence is TGTGCCAGCAGCTCTAGGGACACCGCTGAAGCTTTCTTT. It codes for CASSSRDTAEAFF.